The 19 T cell receptor beta chains listed next were all sequenced from one sample in a study of shared clonotypes between healthy human individuals (dated by TCRdb to about 2020). The method was the immunoSEQ multiplex PCR assay. TCRdb provides this immuneACCESS table in a form limited to in-frame rearrangements. Some clones are lacking; in checked studies, under half of them reflect an unresolved V gene, and why the rest are absent is not known. In this sample the table shows hundreds of thousands of clones, 85% to 95% of which occur a single time. Over 0.095% of the sample is in the top ten clones. For the CD8 naive samples, CD45RO-negative cells were positively selected for CCR7, yielding a CD45RA+CCR7+ population from which TemRA cells were excluded. Input material: naive CD8+ T cells sorted from blood. The cell subset or site label corresponds to: CD45RA+CCR7+. The origin of the receptors is a woman younger than 45 in good health.

The rearrangement joins TRBV12-5 to TRBJ2-7; D perhaps matches TRBD1 (5 bases). The germline gives CDR1 LGHNT, CDR2 FRNRAP. This CDR3 comprises 13 residues. With 5 bases removed from V and 0 bases from J, the gap between germline ends came to 8 bases. The DNA of the CDR3 is TGTGCTAGTGGTGAGGACATCTCCTACGAGCAGTACTTC. It translates to CASGEDISYEQYF.

V is TRBV10-2 and J is TRBJ2-7; 14 nucleotides align to TRBD2. Germline-derived CDR1 and CDR2 are WSHSY and SAAADI. The CDR3 is 16 residues long. V dropped 5 bases and J dropped 0; count of bases not matched to a gene: 3. CDR3 sequence (DNA): TGCGCCAGCAGTCGACTAGCGGGAGGGGACTCCTACGAGCAGTACTTC. This codes for CASSRLAGGDSYEQYF.

The V call is TRBV27, the J call TRBJ1-1; maybe TRBD1 (5 bases). Trimming stripped 2 bases from V and 7 bases from J, with 11 bases between. The CDR3 is 13 amino acids. The germline V gene has CDR1 MNHEY and CDR2 SMNVEV (reference sequence). DNA of the CDR3: TGTGCCAGCAGTTTAGGCAGGGCGGGTGAAGCTTTCTTT. Translation gives CASSLGRAGEAFF.

The chain has TRBV14 and TRBJ2-1; D might be TRBD2 (6 bases). V gave up 4 bases and J gave up 2 bases, with 12 bases separating them. Germline CDR1 and CDR2: SGHDN and FVKESK. This CDR3 spans 15 amino acids. The CDR3 DNA sequence: TGTGCCAGCAGCCCTTTAGGGGAGGCCTACAATGAGCAGTTCTTC. Amino acids: CASSPLGEAYNEQFF.

The V gene is TRBV15, the J gene TRBJ2-1; D remains unclear. This CDR3 comprises 11 residues. The germline V gene encodes CDR1 LNHNV and CDR2 YYDKDF (reference sequence). V was clipped by 8 bases and J by 12 bases, with 14 bases between them. CDR3 amino acids: CATGPHVSQFF. DNA for the CDR3: TGTGCCACCGGGCCCCACGTATCGCAGTTCTTC.

Notes on this clone: One end of the junction fails to match germline, which may point to a read error. The genes are TRBV7-9 and TRBJ2-2, with D perhaps matching TRBD2 (5 bases). The CDR3 consists of 14 residues. The germline V gene has CDR1 SEHNR and CDR2 FQNEAQ (reference sequence). CDR3 in amino acids: CASSLAPFDGELFF. CDR3 DNA sequence: TGTGCCAGCAGCCTAGCCCCCTTTGACGGGGAGCTGTTTTTT. The full variable domain, in which reference TRBV7-9 and TRBJ2-2 provide the parts outside the CDR3, is DTGVSQNPRHKITKRGQNVTFRCDPISEHNRLYWYRQTLGQGPEFLTYFQNEAQLEKSRLLSDRFSAERPKGSFSTLEIQRTEQGDSAMYLCASSLAPFDGELFFGEGSRLTVL.

This rearrangement joins TRBV5-8 to TRBJ1-2; D is uncertain. V lost 1 base and J lost 0, with 10 bases in between. The CDR3 has 15 residues. In germline, CDR1 is SGHTS, CDR2 YDEGEE. CDR3 bases: TGTGCCAGCAGCTTGTTAAGGATAGCTAACTATGGCTACACCTTC. As protein: CASSLLRIANYGYTF.

This clone came up once. The CDR3 loop reads CASSPRQGPYEQYF. CDR3 nucleotide sequence: TGTGCCAGCAGCCCTCGACAGGGCCCCTACGAGCAGTACTTC. The J gene is TRBJ2-7, the V gene TRBV7-6; 7 nucleotides match TRBD1. The germline gives CDR1 SGHVS, CDR2 FNYEAQ. V was pared by 5 bases and J by 2 bases, with 6 bases of the junction left unmatched. The length of the CDR3 is 14 residues.

The genes are TRBV15 and TRBJ1-1; 7 bases are shared with TRBD1. V lost 4 bases and J lost 1; bases outside the gene matches: 6. The CDR3 is 15 residues long. Germline-derived CDR1 and CDR2 are LNHNV and YYDKDF (reference sequence). The CDR3 protein is CATSIDRAPNTEAFF. The CDR3 nucleotides read TGTGCCACCAGCATTGACAGGGCCCCGAACACTGAAGCTTTCTTT.

This sequence joins TRBV27 and TRBJ2-6; unclear D gene. With 5 bases removed from V and 4 bases from J, the gap between germline ends came to 6 bases. The CDR3 consists of 13 residues. Germline CDR1 reads MNHEY; CDR2 reads SMNVEV (reference sequence). This CDR3 is CASSGSGANVLTF. The CDR3 nucleotides are TGTGCCAGCAGTGGATCGGGGGCCAACGTCCTGACTTTC.

The chain links TRBV5-8 to TRBJ1-5; TRBD1 might be the D (5 bases). The CDR3 has 14 amino acids. The V end was cut by 4 bases, the J end by 10 bases, with 18 bases between. CDR1 and CDR2 from the germline V gene are SGHTS and YDEGEE. CDR3 sequence (DNA): TGTGCCAGCAGCCTGGTGGGGGGAAGGAATCCCCAGCATTTT. This translates into CASSLVGGRNPQHF.

This clone has a single count. The chain carries TRBV5-6 and TRBJ2-7, with 8 bases that match TRBD2. This CDR3 is 14 amino acids long. J gave up 2 bases and V 2 bases, and 3 bases lay outside the gene matches. Looked up from germline, CDR1 is SGHDT and CDR2 is YYEEEE. Here the CDR3 reads CASSLELAAYEQYF. The CDR3 DNA sequence: TGTGCCAGCAGCTTAGAACTAGCGGCCTACGAGCAGTACTTC.

This clone was detected only once. The V gene is TRBV6-6, the J gene TRBJ2-7; 8 nucleotides align to TRBD1. With V trimmed by 3 bases and J by 6 bases, 4 bases remained unmatched. CDR1 and CDR2 from the germline V gene are MNHNY and SVGAGI (reference sequence). The CDR3 loop spans 13 amino acids. The CDR3 is CASSYIDRGEQYF. The CDR3 DNA sequence: TGTGCCAGCAGTTATATTGACAGGGGCGAGCAGTACTTC.

The chain is built from TRBV11-2 and TRBJ2-7, with D unresolved. The CDR3 is 12 amino acids. Per germline, CDR1 SGHAT and CDR2 FQNNGV. Trimming removed 5 bases at V and 7 bases at J, with 12 bases between. The CDR3 sequence is CASSPNGFEQYF. CDR3 DNA sequence: TGTGCCAGCAGCCCGAACGGTTTTGAGCAGTACTTC.

This sequence joins TRBV13 and TRBJ2-3; 8 nucleotides agree with TRBD2. Unmatched junction bases numbered 2, after V lost 0 bases and J lost 0 bases. Germline V lookup: CDR1 PRHDT, CDR2 FYEKMQ (reference sequence). This CDR3 contains 16 residues. The CDR3 DNA follows: TGTGCCAGCAGCTTAGGCTCTAGCGGGAGCACAGATACGCAGTATTTT. The encoded protein is CASSLGSSGSTDTQYF. Filled out from reference TRBV13 and TRBJ2-3, the complete variable domain reads AAGVIQSPRHLIKEKRETATLKCYPIPRHDTVYWYQQGPGQDPQFLISFYEKMQSDKGSIPDRFSAQQFSDYHSELNMSSLELGDSALYFCASSLGSSGSTDTQYFGPGTRLTVL.

This chain joins TRBV25-1 and TRBJ2-1; D possibly corresponds to TRBD2 (6 bases). The germline gives CDR1 MGHDK, CDR2 SYGVNS. This CDR3 is built from 13 residues. The V end lost 7 bases, the J end lost 11 bases, and 18 bases lay between the germline ends. The CDR3 coding sequence is TGTGCCAGCACCTCCGGGACTGCAGGGAAGCAGTTCTTC. The encoded protein is CASTSGTAGKQFF.

The gene calls are TRBV19 and TRBJ1-1; weak D call: TRBD1 (6 bases). The CDR3 loop spans 13 amino acids. V was pared by 3 bases and J by 6 bases, with 11 bases between. Per the germline V gene, CDR1 is LNHDA and CDR2 is SQIVND (reference sequence). CDR3 amino acids: CASSILGGSEAFF. The CDR3 coding sequence is TGTGCCAGTAGTATCCTGGGGGGCTCTGAAGCTTTCTTT.

CDR3 nucleotides: TGTGCCAGCAGCTCTAGCGAGGGACTCTCCGGGGAGCTGTTTTTT. This codes for CASSSSEGLSGELFF. This chain connects TRBV7-9 to TRBJ2-2; D perhaps matches TRBD2 (6 bases). The V end was cut by 4 bases, the J end by 6 bases, with 15 bases between. CDR3 length: 15 amino acids. Germline CDR1 is SEHNR and CDR2 is FQNEAQ (reference sequence).

V and J are TRBV28 and TRBJ1-5; D not certain. The CDR3 totals 16 residues. CDR1 is MDHEN, CDR2 SYDVKM, per germline. With 10 bases removed from V and 2 bases from J, the gap between germline ends came to 21 bases. The CDR3 nucleotides read TGTGCCACCATAACCGTATGGAGAGCTGGCAATCAGCCCCAGCATTTT. This encodes CATITVWRAGNQPQHF.